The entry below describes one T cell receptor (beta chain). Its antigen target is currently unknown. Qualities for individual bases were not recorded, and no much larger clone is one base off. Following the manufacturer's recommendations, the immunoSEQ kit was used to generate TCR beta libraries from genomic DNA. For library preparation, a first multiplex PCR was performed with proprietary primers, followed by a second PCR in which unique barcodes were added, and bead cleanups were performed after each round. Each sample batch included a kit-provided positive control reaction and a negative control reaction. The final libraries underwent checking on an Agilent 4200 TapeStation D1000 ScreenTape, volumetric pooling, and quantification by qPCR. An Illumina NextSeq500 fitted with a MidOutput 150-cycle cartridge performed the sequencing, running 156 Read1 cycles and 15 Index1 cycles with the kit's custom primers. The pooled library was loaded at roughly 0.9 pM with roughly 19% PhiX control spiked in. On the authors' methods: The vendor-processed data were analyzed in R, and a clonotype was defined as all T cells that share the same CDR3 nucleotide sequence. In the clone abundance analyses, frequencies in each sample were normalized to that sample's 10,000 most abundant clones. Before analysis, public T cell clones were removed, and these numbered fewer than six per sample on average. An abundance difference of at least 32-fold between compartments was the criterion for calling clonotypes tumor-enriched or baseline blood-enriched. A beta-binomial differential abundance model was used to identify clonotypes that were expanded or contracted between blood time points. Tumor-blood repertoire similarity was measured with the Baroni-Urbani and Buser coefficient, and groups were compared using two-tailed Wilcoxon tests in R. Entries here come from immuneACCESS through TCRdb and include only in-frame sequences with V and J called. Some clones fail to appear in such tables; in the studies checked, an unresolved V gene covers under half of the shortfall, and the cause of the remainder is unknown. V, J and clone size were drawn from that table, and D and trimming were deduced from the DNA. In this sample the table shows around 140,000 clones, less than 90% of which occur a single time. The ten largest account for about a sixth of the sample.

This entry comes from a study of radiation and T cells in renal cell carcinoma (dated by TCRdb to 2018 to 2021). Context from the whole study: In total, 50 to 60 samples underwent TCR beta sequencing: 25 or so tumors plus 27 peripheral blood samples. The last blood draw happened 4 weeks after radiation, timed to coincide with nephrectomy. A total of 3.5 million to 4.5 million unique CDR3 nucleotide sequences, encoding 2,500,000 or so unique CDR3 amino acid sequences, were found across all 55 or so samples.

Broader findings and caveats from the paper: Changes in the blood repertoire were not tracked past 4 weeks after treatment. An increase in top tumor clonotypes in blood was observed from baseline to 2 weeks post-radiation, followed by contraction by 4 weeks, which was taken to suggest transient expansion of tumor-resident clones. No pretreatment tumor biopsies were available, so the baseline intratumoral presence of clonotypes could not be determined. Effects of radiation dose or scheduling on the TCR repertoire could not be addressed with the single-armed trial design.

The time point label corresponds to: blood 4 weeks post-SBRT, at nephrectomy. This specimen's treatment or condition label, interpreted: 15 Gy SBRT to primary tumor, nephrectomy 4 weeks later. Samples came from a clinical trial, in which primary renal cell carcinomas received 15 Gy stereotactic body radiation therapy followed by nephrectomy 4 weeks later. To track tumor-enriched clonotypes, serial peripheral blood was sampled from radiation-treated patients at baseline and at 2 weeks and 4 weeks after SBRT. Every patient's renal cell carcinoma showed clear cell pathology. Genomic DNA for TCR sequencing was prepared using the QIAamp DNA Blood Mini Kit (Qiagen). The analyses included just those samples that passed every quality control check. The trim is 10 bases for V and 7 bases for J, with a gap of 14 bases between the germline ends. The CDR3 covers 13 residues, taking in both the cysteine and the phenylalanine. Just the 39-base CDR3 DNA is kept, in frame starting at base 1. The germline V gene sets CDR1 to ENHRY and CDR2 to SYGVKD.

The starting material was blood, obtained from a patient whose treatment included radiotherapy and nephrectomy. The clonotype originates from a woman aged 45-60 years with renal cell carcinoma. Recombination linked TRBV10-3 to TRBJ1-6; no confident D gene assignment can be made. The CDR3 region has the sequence CATTTALNSPLHF. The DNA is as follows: TGTGCCACGACGACGGCCCTAAATTCACCCCTCCACTTT.